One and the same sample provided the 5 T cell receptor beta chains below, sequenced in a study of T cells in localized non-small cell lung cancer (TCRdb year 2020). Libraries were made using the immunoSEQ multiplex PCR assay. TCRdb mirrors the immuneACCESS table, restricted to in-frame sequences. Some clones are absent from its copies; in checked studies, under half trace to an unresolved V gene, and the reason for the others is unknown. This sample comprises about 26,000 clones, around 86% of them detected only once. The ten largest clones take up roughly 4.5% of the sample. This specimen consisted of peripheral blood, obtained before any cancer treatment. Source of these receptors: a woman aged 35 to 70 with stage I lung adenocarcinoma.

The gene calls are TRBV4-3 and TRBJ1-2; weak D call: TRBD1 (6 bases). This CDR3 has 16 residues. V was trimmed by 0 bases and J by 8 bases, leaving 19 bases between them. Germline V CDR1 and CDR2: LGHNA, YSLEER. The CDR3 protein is CASSQEGARGRGGYTF. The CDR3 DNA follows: TGCGCCAGCAGCCAAGAAGGGGCCAGGGGACGGGGGGGCTACACCTTC.

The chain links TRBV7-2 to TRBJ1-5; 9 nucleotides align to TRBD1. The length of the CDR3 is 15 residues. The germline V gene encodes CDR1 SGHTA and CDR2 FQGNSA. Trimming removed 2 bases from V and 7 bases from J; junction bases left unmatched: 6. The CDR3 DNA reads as TGTGCCAGCAGCTTATTGCGGGACAGGGTACAGCCCCAGCATTTT. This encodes CASSLLRDRVQPQHF.

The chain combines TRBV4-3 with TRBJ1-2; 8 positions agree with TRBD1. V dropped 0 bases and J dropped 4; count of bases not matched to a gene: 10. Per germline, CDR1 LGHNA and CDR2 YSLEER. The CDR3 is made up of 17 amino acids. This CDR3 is CASSQDGADRVVYGYTF. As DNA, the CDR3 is TGCGCCAGCAGCCAAGATGGCGCGGACAGGGTGGTCTATGGCTACACCTTC.

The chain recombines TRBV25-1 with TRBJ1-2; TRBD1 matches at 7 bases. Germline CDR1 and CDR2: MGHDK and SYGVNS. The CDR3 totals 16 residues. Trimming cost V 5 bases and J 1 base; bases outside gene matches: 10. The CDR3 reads CASSPLTGRFNYGYTF. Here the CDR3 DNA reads TGTGCCAGCAGTCCCTTGACAGGGCGGTTTAACTATGGCTACACCTTC.

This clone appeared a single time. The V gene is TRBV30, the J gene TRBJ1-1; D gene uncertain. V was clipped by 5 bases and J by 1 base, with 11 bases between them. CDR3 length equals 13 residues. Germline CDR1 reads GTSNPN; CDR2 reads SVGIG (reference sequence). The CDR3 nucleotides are TGTGCCTGGTCCCAGGACGGGAACACTGAAGCTTTCTTT. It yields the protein CAWSQDGNTEAFF.